Here is one T cell receptor beta chain with its context. Antigen specificity is unknown. The sample originates from a study of cytomegalovirus exposure and HLA in healthy donors. Libraries were prepared by immunoSEQ multiplex PCR; TCRdb keeps only in-frame clonotypes and omits some of them. The top ten clones hold 2% to 2.5% of a sample with 57,000 or so clones, around 94% of them seen once. Study conclusions and caveats: Listed as cytomegalovirus-associated were 150 to 200 TCR beta chains. First-cohort TCR clusters tended to co-occur in the roughly 120 validation repertoires, a later analysis found. Both high specificity and high sensitivity reportedly marked the classifier's diagnosis of cytomegalovirus status.

Germline CDR1 MDHEN, CDR2 SYDVKM. This CDR3 has 17 residues. V was trimmed by 7 bases and J by 2 bases, leaving 23 bases between them. It was the roughly 120-subject validation cohort, separate from the approximately 690-subject first cohort, to which the donors belonged. The sample consisted of PBMCs. The chain uses TRBV28 and TRBJ1-2; perhaps TRBD1 as D (6 bases). The clonotype originates from a man between 18 and 35 years old in good health and CMV-seronegative. The chain's CDR3 is CASTPGGAPIKNYGYTF. In DNA form, the CDR3 reads TGTGCCAGCACCCCCGGGGGGGCGCCTATAAAAAACTATGGCTACACCTTC.